This T cell receptor (beta chain) was obtained from a study of T cell responses to AZD1222 COVID-19 vaccine. Study-wide points: Among the donors, most were white British and more were female, and clonal diversity was possibly underestimated. CD4 TCRs associated with vaccination spanned spike, dominating at 160-218 and 743-854. Close to half of all spike-specific TCRs reportedly target regions of the variants that are unmutated.

The assay was immunoSEQ multiplex PCR, and TCRdb's table has in-frame clones only and misses some. Here the sample table reports about 140,000 clones. With 6 bases removed from V and 6 bases from J, the gap between germline ends came to 14 bases. CDR3 length: 14 residues. Germline-derived CDR1 and CDR2 are MNHEY and SVGAGI. For this clone: What it binds is unknown.

The sequencing sample was made of peripheral blood. This clonotype was obtained from an adult in good health. The gene calls are TRBV6-5 and TRBJ2-2; D is unresolved. CDR3 amino acids: CASRLVRQPGELFF. The CDR3 bases are TGTGCCAGCAGGCTGGTTCGGCAGCCCGGGGAGCTGTTTTTT.